The 20 T cell receptor beta chains below come from one sample, sequenced in a study of human T cells and chemical hapten exposure. As for time point: patch test 2, 6 weeks after DPC sensitization. Treatment defined: therapeutic diphenylcyclopropenone sensitization with weekly scalp DPC. MiXCR, applied by TCRdb to the RACE reads, yields one record per CDR3 protein. The sample lists 95,000 or so distinct CDR3 sequences; 11% were seen once. The sequenced sample was whole blood, obtained in connection with sensitization to the hapten diphenylcyclopropenone (DPC). These receptors all stem from a woman in her thirties or forties with alopecia areata. Some clones in this sample may be carry-over from other donors' samples.

This clonotype was counted only a few times. This sequence joins TRBV11-2 and TRBJ2-3; 9 bases map to TRBD2. This CDR3 region has 17 residues. Per the germline V gene, CDR1 is SGHAT and CDR2 is FQNNGV. The junction had 15 bases not matched to a gene; V was cut back by 4 bases and J by 7 bases. In DNA, the CDR3 is TGTGCCAGCAGCTCGTCCCTAAGCGGGGGGATGTTAAATACGCAGTATTTT. This encodes CASSSSLSGGMLNTQYF.

The gene calls are TRBV28 and TRBJ2-3; the match to TRBD2 covers 7 bases. The CDR3 length is 13 residues. The V gene end was trimmed by 11 bases and the J gene end by 0 bases; junction bases not matched to a gene: 5. Germline CDR1 reads MDHEN; CDR2 reads SYDVKM. CDR3 nucleotides: TGTGCCCACTCGGGGGGAAGCACAGATACGCAGTATTTT. This codes for CAHSGGSTDTQYF. Full variable domain (remainder filled in from reference TRBV28 and TRBJ2-3): DVKVTQSSRYLVKRTGEKVFLECVQDMDHENMFWYRQDPGLGLRLIYFSYDVKMKEKGDIPEGYSVSREKKERFSLILESASTNQTSMYLCAHSGGSTDTQYFGPGTRLTVL.

This clonotype was recorded a few times. V usage is TRBV12-3 or TRBV12-4 and J usage is TRBJ1-5; D is unclear. V lost 3 bases to trimming and J lost 3 bases, with 9 bases between them. The CDR3 covers 14 residues. The CDR3 nucleotides read TGTGCCAGCAGTTTTGGACTGTACAATCAGCCCCAGCATTTT. It translates to CASSFGLYNQPQHF.

This clonotype occurred a few times. The genes are TRBV2 and TRBJ2-7; D assignment may be TRBD1 or TRBD2 (6 bases each). Per the germline V gene, CDR1 is SNHLY and CDR2 is FYNNEI. CDR3 length: 17 residues. Trimming left V 6 bases short and J 5 bases short, with 26 bases between. CDR3 coding DNA: TGTGCCAGCAGCCCCAGACGAGGGGGAGGCGGGGCTCACGAGCAGTACTTC. Translated, it gives CASSPRRGGGGAHEQYF.

At least ten counts were recorded for this clonotype. V is TRBV20-1 and J is TRBJ1-2, with TRBD1 identical over 7 bases. The CDR3 sequence is 14 residues long. The V gene end was trimmed by 6 bases and the J gene end by 2 bases; junction bases not matched to a gene: 9. CDR1 DFQATT and CDR2 SNEGSKA come from the germline V gene (reference sequence). This CDR3 is CSAYPRQGNYGYTF. The CDR3, as DNA: TGCAGTGCCTACCCACGACAGGGAAACTATGGCTACACCTTC.

On this clonotype: Here the CDR3 omits its conserved ending phenylalanine or tryptophan, so a read error is the likely source. The chain links TRBV20-1 to TRBJ2-3; D remains ambiguous. Germline CDR1 is DFQATT and CDR2 is SNEGSKA (reference sequence). The CDR3 totals 12 residues. Trimming removed 2 bases from V and 2 bases from J, with 5 bases in between. CDR3 protein: CSARRITDTQYS. In nucleotides, the CDR3 is TGCAGTGCTAGACGGATCACAGATACGCAGTATTCT.

This clonotype was found many times. J is TRBJ1-6 and V is TRBV7-8; D not resolved. The length of the CDR3 is 15 residues. With 2 bases removed from V and 10 bases from J, the gap between germline ends came to 15 bases. Germline lookup yields CDR1 SGHVS and CDR2 FQNEAQ. CDR3 sequence: CASSLSEAWASPLHF. The CDR3 coding sequence is TGTGCCAGCAGCTTATCCGAGGCGTGGGCCTCACCCCTCCACTTT.

About this clonotype itself: One base away lies a much larger clone, so this may be a sequencing read error. This rearrangement joins TRBV6-1 to TRBJ2-7; D call uncertain. Between the trimmed V and J ends, which lost 1 base and 3 bases, there was a span of 7 bases. The CDR3 has 13 amino acids. Germline assignment: CDR1 MNHNS and CDR2 SASEGT. The CDR3 DNA follows: TGTGCCAGCAGTGAAGGACACTGCTACGAGCAGTACTTC. It encodes CASSEGHCYEQYF.

The rearrangement links TRBV12-3 or TRBV12-4 to TRBJ2-2; D is perhaps TRBD2 (5 bases). The germline V and J ends were trimmed by 4 bases and 7 bases, with 10 bases remaining between them. CDR3 length equals 13 residues. The CDR3 bases are TGTGCCAGCAGTTCTCTCCGGGGCGGGGAGCTGTTTTTT. Protein product: CASSSLRGGELFF.

A note on this clonotype: The germline gene is not matched at one end of the junction; a read error may be the cause. The chain combines TRBV4-3 with TRBJ1-5, with TRBD1 matching 8 bases. Germline V gene sequence: CDR1 LGHNA, CDR2 YSLEER. This CDR3 has 15 amino acids. CDR3 region: CASSQDRDRNQPQHF. DNA for the CDR3: TGCGCCAGCAGCCAGGACAGGGATCGCAATCAGCCCCAACATTTT.

This clonotype appeared many times. The chain links TRBV6-2 or TRBV6-3 to TRBJ2-1, with 7 bases matching TRBD2. V was pared by 0 bases and J by 2 bases, with 7 bases of the junction left unmatched. Germline assignment: CDR1 MNHEY and CDR2 SVGEGT. The CDR3 is made up of 17 amino acids. CDR3 DNA sequence: TGTGCCAGCAGTTACTCGATGGCGGGAGCAGCCTACAATGAGCAGTTCTTC. This codes for CASSYSMAGAAYNEQFF.

This clonotype showed up many times. V gene TRBV13 combines with J gene TRBJ2-2; TRBD2 aligns across 15 bases. Germline V lookup: CDR1 PRHDT, CDR2 FYEKMQ (reference sequence). The CDR3 loop spans 17 amino acids. V lost 5 bases and J lost 6; bases outside the gene matches: 7. CDR3 DNA sequence: TGTGCCAGCAGCCCGTCAGGACTAGCGGGAGGGTCCGGGGAGCTGTTTTTT. Translation gives CASSPSGLAGGSGELFF.

This clonotype was observed many times. The rearrangement links TRBV11-2 to TRBJ2-1; TRBD1 or TRBD2 may be the D gene (5 bases each). Germline loops: CDR1 SGHAT, CDR2 FQNNGV. The CDR3 totals 16 residues. Trimming pared 5 bases from V and 2 bases from J, leaving 16 bases between. CDR3 region: CASSARGDGTYNEQFF. The CDR3 DNA reads TGTGCCAGCAGCGCCAGAGGGGACGGTACCTACAATGAGCAGTTCTTC.

This clonotype has more than one count but fewer than ten. The J gene is TRBJ1-5, the V gene TRBV20-1, with D perhaps matching TRBD1 (5 bases). This CDR3 is 13 amino acids long. V lost 3 bases and J lost 3, with 9 bases in between. Germline CDR1 is DFQATT and CDR2 is SNEGSKA (reference sequence). CDR3 DNA: TGCAGTGCTAGGCGGGGGTACAATCAGCCCCAGCATTTT. Encoded protein: CSARRGYNQPQHF.

This clonotype showed up just a few times. This chain links TRBV5-1 with TRBJ1-1; D is possibly TRBD1 (5 bases). This CDR3 has 14 amino acids. Germline assignment: CDR1 SGHRS and CDR2 YFSETQ. V gave up 0 bases and J gave up 11 bases, with 17 bases separating them. The CDR3 DNA reads TGCGCCAGCAGCTTGGAAGCGGGGGGTTCTGTCGCTTTCTTT. Amino acids: CASSLEAGGSVAFF.

There are a few counts of this clonotype. The rearrangement uses TRBV7-2 and TRBJ2-1; D is possibly TRBD2 (5 bases). Trimming pared 5 bases from V and 6 bases from J, leaving 11 bases between. Germline V gene sequence: CDR1 SGHTA, CDR2 FQGNSA. The CDR3 contains 13 residues. Here the CDR3 reads CASSLFEGNEQFF. The CDR3, as DNA: TGTGCCAGCAGCCTCTTCGAGGGCAATGAGCAGTTCTTC.

The rearrangement uses TRBV13 and TRBJ2-3; maybe TRBD2 (5 bases). V dropped 6 bases and J dropped 3 bases, with 13 bases sitting between them. This CDR3 spans 14 amino acids. Per the germline V gene, CDR1 is PRHDT and CDR2 is FYEKMQ (reference sequence). CDR3: CASSSPGITDTQYF. For the CDR3, the DNA is TGTGCCAGCAGTTCCCCGGGAATTACAGATACGCAGTATTTT. Together with reference TRBV13 and TRBJ2-3, the CDR3 gives the full variable domain: AAGVIQSPRHLIKEKRETATLKCYPIPRHDTVYWYQQGPGQDPQFLISFYEKMQSDKGSIPDRFSAQQFSDYHSELNMSSLELGDSALYFCASSSPGITDTQYFGPGTRLTVL.

V gene TRBV7-9 combines with J gene TRBJ1-6; D gene unclear. CDR1 SEHNR and CDR2 FQNEAQ come from the germline V gene (reference sequence). V was trimmed by 6 bases and J by 8 bases, leaving 14 bases between them. This CDR3 spans 14 amino acids. CDR3 coding DNA: TGTGCCAGCAGAGTAACCGTGGGTGATTCACCCCTCCACTTT. It codes for CASRVTVGDSPLHF.

This clonotype was found many times. The V call is TRBV12-3 or TRBV12-4, the J call TRBJ2-5, with a possible D match to TRBD1 (6 bases). This CDR3 is built from 13 residues. Trimming removed 5 bases at V and 5 bases at J, with 12 bases between. CDR3 nucleotide sequence: TGTGCCAGCAGTGACAGGCCGGTTGAGACCCAGTACTTC. Residues: CASSDRPVETQYF.

This clonotype was detected ten times or more. The genes are TRBV5-4 and TRBJ2-3; D may be TRBD2 (5 bases). The V gene's germline CDR1 is SGHNT and CDR2 YYREEE (reference sequence). The CDR3 runs to 14 residues. V lost 1 base and J lost 6, with 12 bases in between. The DNA of the CDR3 is TGTGCCAGCAGCTTGCTTTGGAGCGGTGATACGCAGTATTTT. Protein: CASSLLWSGDTQYF. Full variable domain (rest looked up from reference TRBV5-4 and TRBJ2-3): ETGVTQSPTHLIKTRGQQVTLRCSSQSGHNTVSWYQQALGQGPQFIFQYYREEENGRGNFPPRFSGLQFPNYSSELNVNALELDDSALYLCASSLLWSGDTQYFGPGTRLTVL.